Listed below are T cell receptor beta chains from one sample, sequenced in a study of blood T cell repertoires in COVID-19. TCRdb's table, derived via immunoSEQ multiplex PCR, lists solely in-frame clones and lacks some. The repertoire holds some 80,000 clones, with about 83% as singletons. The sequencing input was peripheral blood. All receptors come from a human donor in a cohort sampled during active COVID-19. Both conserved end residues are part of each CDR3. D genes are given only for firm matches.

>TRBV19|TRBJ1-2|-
CASWEWGYTF
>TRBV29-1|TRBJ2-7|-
CSVGQTGQEQYF
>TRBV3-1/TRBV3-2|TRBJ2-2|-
CASSQVGARTGGELFF
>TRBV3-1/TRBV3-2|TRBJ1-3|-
CASREGNTIYF
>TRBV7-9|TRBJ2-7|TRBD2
CASSSGLAGVYEQYF
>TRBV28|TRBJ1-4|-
CASSLEWGEDEKLFF
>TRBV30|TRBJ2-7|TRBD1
CASGQGRYEQYF
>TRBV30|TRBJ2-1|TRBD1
CAWTRDRGPYNEQFF
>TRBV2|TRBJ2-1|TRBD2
CASSDPAGAFNEQFF
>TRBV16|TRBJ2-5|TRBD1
CASSQSGQIAETQYF
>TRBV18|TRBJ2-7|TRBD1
CASSRGQNYEQYF
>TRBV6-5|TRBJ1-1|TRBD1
CASKPSGTGEAFF
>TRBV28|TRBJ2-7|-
CASSPPDRSYEQYF
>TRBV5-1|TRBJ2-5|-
CASSLGRAQETQYF
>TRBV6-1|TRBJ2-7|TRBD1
CASSEALAGGAYEQYF
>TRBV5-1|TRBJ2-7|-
CASSLAGGTAEQYF
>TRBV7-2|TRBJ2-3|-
CASSLGAGTDTQYF
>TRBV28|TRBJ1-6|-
CASTQGFKESPLHF
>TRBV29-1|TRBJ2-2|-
CSVGRRSTGELFF
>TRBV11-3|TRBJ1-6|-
CASSLGGNPNSPLHF
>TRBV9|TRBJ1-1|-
CASSVVGTSEAFF
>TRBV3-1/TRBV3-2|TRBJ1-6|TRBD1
CASSLGTGSSYNSPLHF
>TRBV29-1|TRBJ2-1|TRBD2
CSVSPRLAGYNEQFF
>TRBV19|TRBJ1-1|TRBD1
CASSPRTGGLNTEAFF
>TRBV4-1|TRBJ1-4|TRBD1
CASSHGQGMEKLFF
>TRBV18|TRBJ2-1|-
CASSPPPGNEQFF
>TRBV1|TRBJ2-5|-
CTSSLKREGKAYQETQYF
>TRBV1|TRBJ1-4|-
CTSSYRGGPTNEKLFF
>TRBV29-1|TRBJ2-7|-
CSVESNSYEQYF
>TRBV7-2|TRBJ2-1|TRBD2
CASSFGTSSNEQFF
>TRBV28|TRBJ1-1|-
CASSSPTRKGTEAFF
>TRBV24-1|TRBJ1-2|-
CATSDRTVYGYTF
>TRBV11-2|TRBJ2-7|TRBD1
CASRPGQGRYEQYF
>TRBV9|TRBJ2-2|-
CASSVDQGWELFF